This T cell receptor beta chain was sequenced for a study of T cells in Graves' hyperthyroidism and ophthalmopathy. This clonotype was seen a single time. Its antigen is unknown. The CDR3 regions of TCR beta were amplified from RNA transcripts. A set of HTBI primers served as the primers for a first-round RT-PCR of the TCR CDR3. TCRdb re-called the multiplex PCR reads with MiXCR, one entry per CDR3 protein. The data hold 610,000 or so distinct CDR3 sequences, with 35% to 55% observed a single time. Study-wide results and limits: Most thyroid-expanded clonotypes above 0.001 were also found in blood.

The length of the CDR3 is 15 residues. V was shortened by 8 bases and J by 4 bases, with 17 bases between the two germline ends. The clonotype comes from a woman aged 18-29 years with Graves' hyperthyroidism. The sample taken for sequencing was peripheral blood or thyroid tissue (not recorded which). The genes are TRBV12-3 or TRBV12-4 and TRBJ2-2; possibly TRBD2 for D (5 bases). The CDR3 coding sequence is TGTGCCAGCCCGGAGAGTGAGGGAAGCACCGGGGAGCTGTTTTTT. It yields the protein CASPESEGSTGELFF.